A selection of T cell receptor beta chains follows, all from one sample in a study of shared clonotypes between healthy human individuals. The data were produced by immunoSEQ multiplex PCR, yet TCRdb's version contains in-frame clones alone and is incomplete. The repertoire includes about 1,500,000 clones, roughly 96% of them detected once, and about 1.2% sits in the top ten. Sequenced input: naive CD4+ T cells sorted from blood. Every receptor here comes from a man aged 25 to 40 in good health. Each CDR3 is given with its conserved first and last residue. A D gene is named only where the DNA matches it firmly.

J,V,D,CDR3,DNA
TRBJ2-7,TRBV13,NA,CASSLGLSRGYEQYF,TGTGCCAGCAGCTTAGGCCTGAGCCGGGGCTACGAGCAGTACTTC
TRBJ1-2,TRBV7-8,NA,CASSRKGLLYGYTF,TGTGCCAGCAGCCGGAAAGGACTGCTCTATGGCTACACCTTC
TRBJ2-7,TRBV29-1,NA,CSVGGDEQYF,TGCAGCGTTGGTGGAGACGAGCAGTACTTC
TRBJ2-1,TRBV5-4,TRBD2,CASSRAIAGGTGEQFF,TGTGCCAGCAGCCGGGCTATAGCGGGAGGAACGGGTGAGCAGTTCTTC
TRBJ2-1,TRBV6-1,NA,CASSEGGFGKFF,TGTGCCAGCAGTGAAGGCGGGTTTGGGAAGTTCTTC
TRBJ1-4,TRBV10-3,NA,CAISRQEDEKLFF,TGTGCCATCAGTAGACAGGAGGATGAAAAACTGTTTTTT
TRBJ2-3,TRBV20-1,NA,CSAFPDTQYF,TGCAGTGCCTTCCCAGATACGCAGTATTTT
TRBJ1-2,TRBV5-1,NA,CASSSEFLEGYTF,TGCGCCAGCAGCTCAGAGTTCCTCGAAGGCTACACCTTC
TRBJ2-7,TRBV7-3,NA,CASSPVGGAGEQYF,TGTGCCAGCAGCCCCGTTGGGGGGGCGGGCGAGCAGTACTTC
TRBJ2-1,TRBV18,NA,CASQGLSAPHRFF,TGTGCCAGCCAGGGGCTATCTGCCCCCCACCGGTTCTTC
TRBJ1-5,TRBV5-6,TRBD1,CASSLLQGSNQPQHF,TGTGCCAGCAGCTTGTTACAGGGGAGCAATCAGCCCCAGCATTTT